The 16 T cell receptor beta chains below all came from one sample that was sequenced in a study of T cells of healthy individuals. TCRdb analysed the 5' RACE reads with MiXCR anew, one entry per CDR3 protein. Among approximately 52,000 distinct CDR3 sequences, roughly 14% were seen once, and the ten largest hold about 16%. These receptors were obtained from a human donor in good health.

The gene calls are TRBV27 and TRBJ2-5; D is uncertain. Germline V CDR1 and CDR2: MNHEY, SMNVEV (reference sequence). V was shortened by 8 bases and J by 4 bases, with 11 bases between the two germline ends. The CDR3 length is 12 residues. CDR3 region: CASGMRRETQYF. For the CDR3, the DNA is TGTGCCAGCGGGATGAGGAGAGAGACCCAGTACTTC.

The V call is TRBV21-1, the J call TRBJ2-4. TRBV21-1 is tagged as a pseudogene. The CDR3 covers 15 residues. The CDR3 nucleotides read TGTGCCAGCAGCCCGACGTGGGTAGCCAAAAACATTCAGTACTTC. This sequence encodes CASSPTWVAKNIQYF.

This clonotype has a handful of counts. The rearrangement joins TRBV20-1 to TRBJ1-1, with a weak D call TRBD1 (5 bases). Trimming removed 2 bases from V and 3 bases from J, with 10 bases in between. There are 13 residues in the CDR3. Per the germline V gene, CDR1 is DFQATT and CDR2 is SNEGSKA (reference sequence). The CDR3 DNA follows: TGCAGTGCTAGAATTTGGGGGTACACTGAAGCTTTCTTT. It yields the protein CSARIWGYTEAFF.

The rearrangement uses TRBV6-1 and TRBJ1-1; tentatively, D is TRBD1 (5 bases). Trimming cost V 6 bases and J 8 bases, with 16 bases left between them. Germline values: CDR1 MNHNS, CDR2 SASEGT. The CDR3 runs to 13 residues. CDR3 nucleotide sequence: TGTGCCAGCAGACCCGGGACCCCGTTCGAAGCTTTCTTT. Amino acid sequence: CASRPGTPFEAFF.

The chain employs TRBV4-3 and TRBJ2-1; maybe TRBD2 (5 bases). Trimming left V 5 bases short and J 1 base short, with 12 bases between. From germline, CDR1 is LGHNA and CDR2 YSLEER. The CDR3 has 15 residues. The CDR3 DNA sequence: TGCGCCAGCAGCGAAGCAGCGGTTTCCTACAATGAGCAGTTCTTC. Its protein product is CASSEAAVSYNEQFF.

The chain couples TRBV13 to TRBJ1-3; D is ambiguous. CDR1 is PRHDT, CDR2 FYEKMQ, per germline (reference sequence). This CDR3 contains 14 residues. V lost 2 bases, J lost 2 bases, and 7 bases lay in between. CDR3 nucleotides: TGTGCCAGCAGCTTAAGGGAGACTGGAAACACCATATATTTT. As protein: CASSLRETGNTIYF.

The chain couples TRBV20-1 to TRBJ2-5; perhaps D is TRBD1 or TRBD2 (5 bases each). The V gene lost 1 base and the J gene lost 6 bases, with 24 bases spanning the gap. The length of the CDR3 is 17 residues. Germline loops: CDR1 DFQATT, CDR2 SNEGSKA (reference sequence). CDR3 amino acids: CSARGVALSGRLKTQYF. The DNA for the CDR3 is TGCAGTGCTAGAGGCGTCGCGCTTTCGGGGCGCCTAAAGACCCAGTACTTC.

This clonotype was seen many times. The genes are TRBV2 and TRBJ1-5, with D possibly matching TRBD1 (5 bases). V was cut by 4 bases and J by 1 base, with 17 bases left in between. This CDR3 spans 17 amino acids. Per the germline V gene, CDR1 is SNHLY and CDR2 is FYNNEI. The CDR3 region is CASSVGPVGPSNQPQHF. The CDR3 DNA is TGTGCCAGCAGTGTGGGGCCCGTGGGACCGAGCAATCAGCCCCAGCATTTT.

This clonotype appeared a few times. The chain has TRBV9 and TRBJ2-5, with D maybe TRBD1 (7 bases). Trimming removed 4 bases from V and 4 bases from J, with 20 bases in between. Germline values: CDR1 SGDLS, CDR2 YYNGEE. CDR3 size: 16 residues. The CDR3 loop is CASSPSVRGDLETQYF. CDR3 nucleotide sequence: TGTGCCAGCAGCCCCAGTGTCAGGGGGGATCTAGAGACCCAGTACTTC.

This clonotype was observed a few times. The rearrangement joins TRBV19 to TRBJ1-6, with a weak D call TRBD1 (6 bases). This CDR3 has 11 residues. V gave up 7 bases and J gave up 14 bases, with 12 bases separating them. Per the germline V gene, CDR1 is LNHDA and CDR2 is SQIVND (reference sequence). The CDR3 protein is CASMGGGTLHF. CDR3 nucleotide sequence: TGTGCCAGTATGGGCGGGGGCACCCTCCACTTT.

This clonotype was detected many times. This rearrangement joins TRBV3-1 to TRBJ2-1; possible D gene TRBD2, 6 bases. Germline lookup yields CDR1 LGHDT and CDR2 YNNKEL (reference sequence). This CDR3 comprises 18 residues. V lost 4 bases and J lost 1, with 20 bases in between. CDR3 coding DNA: TGTGCCAGCAGCCTGCGGGACCCCGTTGAGGGTTCCTACAATGAGCAGTTCTTC. It encodes CASSLRDPVEGSYNEQFF.

A few counts support this clonotype. The V gene is TRBV20-1, the J gene TRBJ1-1; D is uncertain. This CDR3 has 15 residues. Trimming removed 0 bases from V and 1 base from J, with 12 bases in between. The germline CDR1 and CDR2 sequences are DFQATT and SNEGSKA (reference sequence). The CDR3 nucleotides are TGCAGTGCTAGAGATCGGGGAGGCGGGAACACTGAAGCTTTCTTT. It is translated as CSARDRGGGNTEAFF.

This clonotype was observed many times. The gene calls are TRBV4-2 and TRBJ2-3, with D tentatively TRBD2 (7 bases). Trimming took 0 bases from V and 4 from J, leaving 14 bases between them. This CDR3 comprises 16 residues. Germline CDR1 reads LGHNA; CDR2 reads YNFKEQ. The DNA for the CDR3 is TGTGCCAGCAGCCAAGATCGAGGGGGGGGGCCAGATACGCAGTATTTT. Amino acids: CASSQDRGGGPDTQYF.

This chain joins TRBV18 and TRBJ2-7; 10 bases are a match to TRBD1. With 2 bases clipped from V and 3 bases from J, the junction kept 7 bases outside the gene matches. In germline, CDR1 is KGHSH, CDR2 LQKENI. This CDR3 spans 16 amino acids. The CDR3 DNA follows: TGTGCCAGCTCACCAACCGGGACAGGGGTGGGCTACGAGCAGTACTTC. Protein sequence: CASSPTGTGVGYEQYF.

This clonotype was counted many times. V is TRBV3-1 and J is TRBJ2-2; unclear D gene. The length of the CDR3 is 15 residues. Germline CDR1 reads LGHDT; CDR2 reads YNNKEL (reference sequence). Trimming removed 1 base from V and 4 bases from J, with 10 bases in between. CDR3 bases: TGTGCCAGCAGCCAAGGGGTCGGAACCACCGGGGAGCTGTTTTTT. Its translation is CASSQGVGTTGELFF. Drawing the rest from reference TRBV3-1 and TRBJ2-2, the complete variable domain is DTAVSQTPKYLVTQMGNDKSIKCEQNLGHDTMYWYKQDSKKFLKIMFSYNNKELIINETVPNRFSPKSPDKAHLNLHINSLELGDSAVYFCASSQGVGTTGELFFGEGSRLTVL.

The rearrangement joins TRBV4-1 to TRBJ1-6, with D uncertain. The CDR3 consists of 16 residues. V was cut by 1 base and J by 8 bases, with 15 bases left in between. The germline CDR1 and CDR2 sequences are MGHRA and YSYEKL. The CDR3, as DNA: TGCGCCAGCAGCCAAGCCCCGCCCCGGCCGGATTCACCCCTCCACTTT. Encoded protein: CASSQAPPRPDSPLHF.